This section outlines one T cell receptor (beta chain) sequence together with its context. What it binds is unknown. The treatment is: oral pan-JAK inhibitor, 5-10 mg twice daily. Lesional scalp punch biopsies and peripheral blood came from alopecia areata patients. The record originates from a study of CD8+ T cells in alopecia areata. In the study overall: Tofacitinib administration to treated patients was oral, at 5 to 10 mg twice daily. Study results and limitations: Tofacitinib significantly decreased scalp clonality and expanded CD8+ clones among top 100.

This CDR3 contains 13 residues. From germline, CDR1 is SQVTM and CDR2 ANQGSEA. V was shortened by 7 bases and J by 2 bases, with 15 bases between the two germline ends. Following extraction, RNA underwent reverse transcription to cDNA, which served as the sequencing template. Assay used: immunoSEQ multiplex PCR; TCRdb lists only in-frame clones, some missing. The data show around 300,000 clones, with roughly 60% seen just once and 0.75% to 0.95% held by the top ten. Sequencing was performed on CD4+ T cells sorted from blood, taken at roughly week 53, from a patient treated with tofacitinib. The sequence was obtained from a human donor with alopecia areata. J is TRBJ2-7 and V is TRBV29-1; possible D gene TRBD2, 5 bases. CDR3 bases: TGCAGCGCTGGCGGGCAGCCTCCCTACGAGCAGTACTTC. This translates into CSAGGQPPYEQYF.